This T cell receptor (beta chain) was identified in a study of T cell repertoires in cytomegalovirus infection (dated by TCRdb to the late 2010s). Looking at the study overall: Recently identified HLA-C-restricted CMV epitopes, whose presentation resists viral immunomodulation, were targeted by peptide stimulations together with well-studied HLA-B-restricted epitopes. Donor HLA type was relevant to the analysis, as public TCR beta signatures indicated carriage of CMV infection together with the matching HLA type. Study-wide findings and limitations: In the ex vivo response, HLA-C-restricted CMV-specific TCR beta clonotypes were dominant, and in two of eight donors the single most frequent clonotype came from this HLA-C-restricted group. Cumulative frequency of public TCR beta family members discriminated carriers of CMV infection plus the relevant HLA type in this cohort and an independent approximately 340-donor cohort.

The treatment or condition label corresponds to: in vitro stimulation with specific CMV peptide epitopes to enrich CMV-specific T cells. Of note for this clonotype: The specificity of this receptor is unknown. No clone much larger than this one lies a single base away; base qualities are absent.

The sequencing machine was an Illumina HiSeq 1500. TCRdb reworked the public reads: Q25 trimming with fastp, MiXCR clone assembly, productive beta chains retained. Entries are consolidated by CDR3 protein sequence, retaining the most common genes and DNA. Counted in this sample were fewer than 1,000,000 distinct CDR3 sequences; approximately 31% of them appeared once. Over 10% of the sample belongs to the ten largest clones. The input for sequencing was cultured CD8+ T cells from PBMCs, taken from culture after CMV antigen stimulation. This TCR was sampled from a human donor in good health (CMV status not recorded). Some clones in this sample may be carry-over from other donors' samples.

At the DNA level, the sequence is TGTGCCAGCAGTGAATTCGGAGGAGCCACCACAGATACGCAGTATTTT. It translates to CASSEFGGATTDTQYF. Recombination linked TRBV25-1 to TRBJ2-3; a tentative D call is TRBD2 (5 bases match). The germline V gene encodes CDR1 MGHDK and CDR2 SYGVNS. V is cut by 1 base and J by 2 bases, and the space between the germline ends is 13 bases. Its CDR3 holds 16 amino acids, cysteine through phenylalanine. The read is trimmed to its CDR3 DNA, 48 bases read in frame from base 1.